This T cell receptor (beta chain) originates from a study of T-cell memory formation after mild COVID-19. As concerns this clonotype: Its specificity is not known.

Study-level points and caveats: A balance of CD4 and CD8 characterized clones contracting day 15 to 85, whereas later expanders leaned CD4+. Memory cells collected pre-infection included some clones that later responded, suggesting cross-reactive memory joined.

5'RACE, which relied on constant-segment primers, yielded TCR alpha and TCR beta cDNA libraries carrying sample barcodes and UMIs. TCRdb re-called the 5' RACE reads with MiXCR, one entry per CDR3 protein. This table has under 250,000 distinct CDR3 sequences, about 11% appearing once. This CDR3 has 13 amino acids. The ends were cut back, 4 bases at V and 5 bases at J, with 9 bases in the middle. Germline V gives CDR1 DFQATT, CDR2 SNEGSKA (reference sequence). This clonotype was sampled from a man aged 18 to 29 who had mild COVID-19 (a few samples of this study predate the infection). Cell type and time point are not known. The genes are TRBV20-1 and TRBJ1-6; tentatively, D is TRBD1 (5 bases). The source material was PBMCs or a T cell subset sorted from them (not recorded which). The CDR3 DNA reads TGCAGTGCTACCGGGACGGATAATTCACCCCTCCACTTT. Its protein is CSATGTDNSPLHF.